The present TCR beta chain was sequenced within a study of cytomegalovirus exposure and HLA in healthy donors. Germline CDR1 reads SGHRS; CDR2 reads YFSETQ. Trimming took 0 bases from V and 3 from J, leaving 10 bases between them. This CDR3 comprises 15 residues. The PCR used 60 Vbeta and 13 Jbeta primers. Measured with immunoSEQ multiplex PCR; TCRdb has only the in-frame clones, and not every one. The sample yields approximately 130,000 clones, about 64% seen once. Sequenced sample: PBMCs. The clonotype comes from a woman in her thirties or forties in good health and CMV-seronegative. This sequence joins TRBV5-1 and TRBJ2-1; a possible D gene is TRBD1 (8 bases). The CDR3: CASSLDRGGYNEQFF. CDR3 nucleotides: TGCGCCAGCAGCTTGGACAGGGGGGGCTACAATGAGCAGTTCTTC.